This record concerns one T cell receptor (beta chain) sequence. As defined, naive CD8 cells were CD45RO-negative and positively selected for CCR7, with terminally differentiated effector memory CD45RA+ cells excluded. This specimen comes from a study of shared clonotypes between healthy human individuals. The CDR3 loop spans 16 amino acids. The germline V gene has CDR1 MNHEY and CDR2 SMNVEV (reference sequence). V lost 6 bases and J lost 4, with 22 bases in between. Only in-frame clones appear in the TCRdb table, and some are missing; sequencing was by immunoSEQ multiplex PCR. The sample contains some 1,900,000 clones, over 85% of which appear only once.

Sequencing used naive CD8+ T cells sorted from blood. V gene TRBV27 combines with J gene TRBJ2-7; D not resolved. This sequence was found in a man between 18 and 35 years old in good health. The CDR3 protein is CASSPSFGTFVYEQYF. The CDR3, as DNA: TGTGCCAGCAGCCCCAGCTTTGGTACCTTTGTATACGAGCAGTACTTC.